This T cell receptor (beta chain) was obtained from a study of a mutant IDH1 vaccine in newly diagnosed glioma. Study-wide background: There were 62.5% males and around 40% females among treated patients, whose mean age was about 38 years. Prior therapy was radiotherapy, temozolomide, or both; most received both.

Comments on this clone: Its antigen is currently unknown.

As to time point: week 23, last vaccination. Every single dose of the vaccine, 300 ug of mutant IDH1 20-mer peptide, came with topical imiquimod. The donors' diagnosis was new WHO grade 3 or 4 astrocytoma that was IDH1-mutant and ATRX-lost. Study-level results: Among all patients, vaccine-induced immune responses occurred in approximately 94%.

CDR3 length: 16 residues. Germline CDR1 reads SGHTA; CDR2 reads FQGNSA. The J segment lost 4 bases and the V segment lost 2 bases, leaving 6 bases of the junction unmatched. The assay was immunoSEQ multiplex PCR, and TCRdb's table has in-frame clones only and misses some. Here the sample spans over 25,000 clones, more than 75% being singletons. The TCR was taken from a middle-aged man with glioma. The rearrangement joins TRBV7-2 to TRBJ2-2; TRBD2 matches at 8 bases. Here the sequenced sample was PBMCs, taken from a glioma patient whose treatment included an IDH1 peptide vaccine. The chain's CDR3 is CASSLSLAGRTGELFF. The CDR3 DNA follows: TGTGCCAGCAGCTTAAGCCTAGCGGGTCGCACCGGGGAGCTGTTTTTT. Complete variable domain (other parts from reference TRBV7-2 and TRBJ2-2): GAGVSQSPSNKVTEKGKDVELRCDPISGHTALYWYRQSLGQGLEFLIYFQGNSAPDKSGLPSDRFSAERTGGSVSTLTIQRTQQEDSAVYLCASSLSLAGRTGELFFGEGSRLTVL.